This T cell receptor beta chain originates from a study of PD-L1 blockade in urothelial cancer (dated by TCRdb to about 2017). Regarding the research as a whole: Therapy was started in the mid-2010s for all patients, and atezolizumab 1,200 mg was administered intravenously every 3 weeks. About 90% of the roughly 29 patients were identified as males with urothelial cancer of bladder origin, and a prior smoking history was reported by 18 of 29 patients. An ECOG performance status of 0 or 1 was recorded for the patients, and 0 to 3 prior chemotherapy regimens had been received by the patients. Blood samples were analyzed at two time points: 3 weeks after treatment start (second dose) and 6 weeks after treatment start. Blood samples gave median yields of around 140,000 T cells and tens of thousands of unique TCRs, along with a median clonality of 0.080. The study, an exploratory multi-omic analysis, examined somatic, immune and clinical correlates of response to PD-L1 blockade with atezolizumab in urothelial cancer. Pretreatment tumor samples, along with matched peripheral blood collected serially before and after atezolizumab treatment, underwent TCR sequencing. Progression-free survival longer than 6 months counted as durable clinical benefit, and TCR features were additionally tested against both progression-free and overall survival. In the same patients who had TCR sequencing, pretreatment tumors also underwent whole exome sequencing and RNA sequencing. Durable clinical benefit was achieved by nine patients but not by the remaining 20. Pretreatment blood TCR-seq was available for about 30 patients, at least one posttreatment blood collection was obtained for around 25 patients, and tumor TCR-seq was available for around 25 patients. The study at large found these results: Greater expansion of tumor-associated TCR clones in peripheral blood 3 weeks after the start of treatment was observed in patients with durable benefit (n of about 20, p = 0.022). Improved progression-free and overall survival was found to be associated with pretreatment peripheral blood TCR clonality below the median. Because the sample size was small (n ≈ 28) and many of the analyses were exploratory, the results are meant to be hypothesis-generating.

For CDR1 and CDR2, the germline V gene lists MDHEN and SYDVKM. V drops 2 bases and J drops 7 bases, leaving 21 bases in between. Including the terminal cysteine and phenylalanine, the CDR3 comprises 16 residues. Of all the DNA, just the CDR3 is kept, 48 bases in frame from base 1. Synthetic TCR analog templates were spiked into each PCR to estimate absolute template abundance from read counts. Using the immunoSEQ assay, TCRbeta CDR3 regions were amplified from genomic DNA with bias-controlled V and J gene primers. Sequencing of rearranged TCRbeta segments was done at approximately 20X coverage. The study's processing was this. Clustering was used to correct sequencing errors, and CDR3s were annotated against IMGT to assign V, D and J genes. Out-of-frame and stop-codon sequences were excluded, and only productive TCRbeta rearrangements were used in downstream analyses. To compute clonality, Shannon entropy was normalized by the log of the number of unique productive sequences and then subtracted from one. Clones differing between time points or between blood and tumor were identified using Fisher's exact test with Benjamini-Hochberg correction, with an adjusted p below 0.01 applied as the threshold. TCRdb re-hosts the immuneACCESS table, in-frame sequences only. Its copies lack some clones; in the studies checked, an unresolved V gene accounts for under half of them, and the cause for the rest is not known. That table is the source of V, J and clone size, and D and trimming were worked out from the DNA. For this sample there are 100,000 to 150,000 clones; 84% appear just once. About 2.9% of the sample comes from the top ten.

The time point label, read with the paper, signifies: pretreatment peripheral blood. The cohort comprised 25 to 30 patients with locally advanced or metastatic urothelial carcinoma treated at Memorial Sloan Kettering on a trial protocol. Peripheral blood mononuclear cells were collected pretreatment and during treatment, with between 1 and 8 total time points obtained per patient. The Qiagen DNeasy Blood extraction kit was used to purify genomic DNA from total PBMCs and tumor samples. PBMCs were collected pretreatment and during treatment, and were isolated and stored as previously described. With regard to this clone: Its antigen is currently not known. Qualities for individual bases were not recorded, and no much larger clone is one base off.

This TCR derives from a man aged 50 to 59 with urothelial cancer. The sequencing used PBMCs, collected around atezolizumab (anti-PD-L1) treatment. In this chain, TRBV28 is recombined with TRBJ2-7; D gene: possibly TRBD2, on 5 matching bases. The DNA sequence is TGTGCCAGCAGTTTACCATTATGGGGTCAGCGGAAAGAGCAGTACTTC. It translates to CASSLPLWGQRKEQYF. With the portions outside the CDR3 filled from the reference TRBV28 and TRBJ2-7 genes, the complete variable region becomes DVKVTQSSRYLVKRTGEKVFLECVQDMDHENMFWYRQDPGLGLRLIYFSYDVKMKEKGDIPEGYSVSREKKERFSLILESASTNQTSMYLCASSLPLWGQRKEQYFGPGTRLTVT.